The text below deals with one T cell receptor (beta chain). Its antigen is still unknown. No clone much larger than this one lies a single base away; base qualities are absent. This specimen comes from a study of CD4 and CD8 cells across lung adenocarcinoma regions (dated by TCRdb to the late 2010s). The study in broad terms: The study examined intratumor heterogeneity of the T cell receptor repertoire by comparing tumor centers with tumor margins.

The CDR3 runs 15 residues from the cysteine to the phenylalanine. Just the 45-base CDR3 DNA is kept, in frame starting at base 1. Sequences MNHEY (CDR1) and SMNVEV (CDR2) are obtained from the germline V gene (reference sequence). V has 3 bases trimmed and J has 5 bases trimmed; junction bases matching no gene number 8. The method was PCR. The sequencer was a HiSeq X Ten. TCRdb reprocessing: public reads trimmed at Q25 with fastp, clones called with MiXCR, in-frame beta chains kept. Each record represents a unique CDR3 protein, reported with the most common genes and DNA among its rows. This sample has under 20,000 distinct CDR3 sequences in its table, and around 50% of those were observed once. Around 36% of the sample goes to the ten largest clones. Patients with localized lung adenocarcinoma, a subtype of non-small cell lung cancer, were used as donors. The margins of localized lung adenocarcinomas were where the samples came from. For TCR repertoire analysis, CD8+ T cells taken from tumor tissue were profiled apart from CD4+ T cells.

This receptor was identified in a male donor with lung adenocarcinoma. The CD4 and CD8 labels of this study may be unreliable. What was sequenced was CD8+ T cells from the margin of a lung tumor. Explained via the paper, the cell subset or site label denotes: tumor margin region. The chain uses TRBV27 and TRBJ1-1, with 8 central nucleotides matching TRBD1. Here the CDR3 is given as CASSLDRELGTEAFF. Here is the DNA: TGTGCCAGCAGTTTGGACAGGGAATTGGGAACTGAAGCTTTCTTT.